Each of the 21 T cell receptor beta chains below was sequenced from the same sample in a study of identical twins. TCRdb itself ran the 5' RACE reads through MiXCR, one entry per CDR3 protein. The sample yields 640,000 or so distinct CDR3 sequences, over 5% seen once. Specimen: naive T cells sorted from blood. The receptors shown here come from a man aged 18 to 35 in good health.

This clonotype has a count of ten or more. CDR3 in amino acids: CSVEDGTGWVNTIYF. As DNA, the CDR3 is TGCAGCGTTGAAGACGGGACAGGCTGGGTGAACACCATATATTTT. The V gene is TRBV29-1, the J gene TRBJ1-3; 8 bases fit TRBD1. Germline trimming cut 0 bases from V and 7 bases from J; bases unmatched to any gene: 8. CDR1 is SQVTM, CDR2 ANQGSEA, per germline. The CDR3 spans 15 residues. The variable domain in full, completed from reference TRBV29-1 and TRBJ1-3, reads SAVISQKPSRDICQRGTSLTIQCQVDSQVTMMFWYRQQPGQSLTLIATANQGSEATYESGFVIDKFPISRPNLTFSTLTVSNMSPEDSSIYLCSVEDGTGWVNTIYFGEGSWLTVV.

CDR3 loop: CASSLEAGRVFF. CDR3 sequence (DNA): TGTGCCAGCAGCTTAGAGGCAGGGAGGGTGTTCTTC. The V call is TRBV11-2, the J call TRBJ2-1; 7 nucleotides align to TRBD2. The CDR3 is 12 amino acids. J was trimmed by 15 bases and V by 0 bases; bases with no gene match: 5. CDR1 and CDR2 from the germline V gene are SGHAT and FQNNGV.

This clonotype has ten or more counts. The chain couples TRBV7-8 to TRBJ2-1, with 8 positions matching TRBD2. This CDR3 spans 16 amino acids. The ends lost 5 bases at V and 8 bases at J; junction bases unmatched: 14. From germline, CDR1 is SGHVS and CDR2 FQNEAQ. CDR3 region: CASSQGVSGSSYEQFF. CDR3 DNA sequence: TGTGCCAGCAGCCAAGGAGTCAGCGGGAGCTCGTATGAGCAGTTCTTC.

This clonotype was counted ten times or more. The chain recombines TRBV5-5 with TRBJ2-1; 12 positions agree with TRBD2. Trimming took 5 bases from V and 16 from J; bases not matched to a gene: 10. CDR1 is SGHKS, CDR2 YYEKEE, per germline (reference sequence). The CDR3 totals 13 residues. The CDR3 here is CASSSLAGGPIFF. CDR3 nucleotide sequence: TGTGCCAGCAGTTCCCTAGCGGGAGGGCCGATTTTCTTC.

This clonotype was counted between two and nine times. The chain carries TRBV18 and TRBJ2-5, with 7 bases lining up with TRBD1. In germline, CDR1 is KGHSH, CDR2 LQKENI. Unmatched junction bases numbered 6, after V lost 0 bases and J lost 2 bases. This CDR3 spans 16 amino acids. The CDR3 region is CASSPPRGRGQETQYF. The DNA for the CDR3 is TGTGCCAGCTCACCACCGCGAGGCAGGGGGCAAGAGACCCAGTACTTC.

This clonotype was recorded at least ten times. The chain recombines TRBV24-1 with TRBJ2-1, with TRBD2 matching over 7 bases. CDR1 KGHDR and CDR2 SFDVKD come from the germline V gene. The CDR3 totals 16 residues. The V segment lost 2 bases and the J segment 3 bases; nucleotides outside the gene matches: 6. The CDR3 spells CATSDYRLAGYNEQFF. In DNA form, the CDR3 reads TGTGCCACCAGTGATTACAGACTAGCCGGCTACAATGAGCAGTTCTTC.

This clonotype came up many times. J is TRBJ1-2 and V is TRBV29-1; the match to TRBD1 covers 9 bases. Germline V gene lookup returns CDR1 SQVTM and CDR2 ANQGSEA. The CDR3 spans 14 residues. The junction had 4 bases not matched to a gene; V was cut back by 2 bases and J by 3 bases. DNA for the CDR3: TGCAGCGTTGAACCCCGGGACAGGGACTATGGCTACACCTTC. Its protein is CSVEPRDRDYGYTF.

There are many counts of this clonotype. The CDR3 region has the DNA TGTGCCACCCTGGACGGGGGGCGGGCGAACACTGAAGCTTTCTTT. Amino acid sequence: CATLDGGRANTEAFF. This chain links TRBV15 with TRBJ1-1; weak D call: TRBD1 (6 bases). This CDR3 is built from 15 residues. Trimming took off 8 bases at V and 1 base at J, with 17 bases between the two ends. The germline gives CDR1 LNHNV, CDR2 YYDKDF (reference sequence).

The CDR3 here is CASSQGENQPQHF. The CDR3 DNA reads TGTGCCAGCAGCCAAGGAGAGAATCAGCCCCAGCATTTT. This chain uses TRBV14 with TRBJ1-5; D gene uncertain. In germline, CDR1 is SGHDN, CDR2 FVKESK. Trimming removed 1 base at V and 4 bases at J, with 5 bases between. The CDR3 spans 13 residues.

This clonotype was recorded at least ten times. CDR3 sequence reads: CASMKREYNNEQFF. CDR3 coding DNA: TGTGCCAGCATGAAGCGGGAGTATAACAATGAGCAGTTCTTC. The chain has TRBV5-6 and TRBJ2-1, with 8 bases aligning to TRBD2. V dropped 6 bases and J dropped 5; count of bases not matched to a gene: 7. From germline, CDR1 is SGHDT and CDR2 YYEEEE. This CDR3 spans 14 amino acids.

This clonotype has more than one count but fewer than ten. In DNA form, the CDR3 reads TGTGCCAGCAGCCCCCAGGACTCGGATACGCAGTATTTT. It specifies CASSPQDSDTQYF. The chain carries TRBV7-3 and TRBJ2-3; D perhaps matches TRBD2 (5 bases). V shed 5 bases and J shed 6 bases, with 12 bases lying between them. Germline V gene lookup returns CDR1 SGHTA and CDR2 FQGTGA. There are 13 residues in the CDR3.

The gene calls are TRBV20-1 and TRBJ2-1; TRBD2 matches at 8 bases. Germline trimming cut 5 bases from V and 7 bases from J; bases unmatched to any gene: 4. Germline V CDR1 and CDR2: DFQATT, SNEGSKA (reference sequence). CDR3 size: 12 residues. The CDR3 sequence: CSASRGGNEQFF. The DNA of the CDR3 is TGCAGTGCTTCACGGGGGGGGAATGAGCAGTTCTTC.

The CDR3: CASGRQTQETQYF. The CDR3, as DNA: TGTGCCAGCGGTAGGCAGACCCAAGAGACCCAGTACTTC. The chain combines TRBV7-2 with TRBJ2-5, with D unresolved. V lost 8 bases and J lost 1, with 11 bases in between. The germline gives CDR1 SGHTA, CDR2 FQGNSA. The CDR3 is 13 residues long.

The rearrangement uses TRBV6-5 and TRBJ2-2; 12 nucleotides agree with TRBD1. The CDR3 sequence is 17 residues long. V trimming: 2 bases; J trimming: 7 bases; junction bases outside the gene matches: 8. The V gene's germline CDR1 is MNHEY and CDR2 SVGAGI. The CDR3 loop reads CASSYAGTGGAGGELFF. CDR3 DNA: TGTGCCAGCAGTTACGCCGGGACAGGGGGCGCCGGCGGGGAGCTGTTTTTT.

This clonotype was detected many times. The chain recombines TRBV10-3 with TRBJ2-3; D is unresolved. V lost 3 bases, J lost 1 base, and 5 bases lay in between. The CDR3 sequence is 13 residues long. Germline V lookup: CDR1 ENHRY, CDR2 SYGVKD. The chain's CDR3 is CAISEPGTDTQYF. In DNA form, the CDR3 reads TGTGCCATCAGTGAACCAGGCACAGATACGCAGTATTTT.

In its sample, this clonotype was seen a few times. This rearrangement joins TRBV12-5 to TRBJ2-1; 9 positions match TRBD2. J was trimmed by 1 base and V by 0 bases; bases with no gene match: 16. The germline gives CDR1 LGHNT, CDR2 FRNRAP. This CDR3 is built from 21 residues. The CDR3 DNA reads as TGTGCTAGTGGTTTGGTACGTGGGGGACTAGCAGGGGACCGGTCCTACAATGAGCAGTTCTTC. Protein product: CASGLVRGGLAGDRSYNEQFF.

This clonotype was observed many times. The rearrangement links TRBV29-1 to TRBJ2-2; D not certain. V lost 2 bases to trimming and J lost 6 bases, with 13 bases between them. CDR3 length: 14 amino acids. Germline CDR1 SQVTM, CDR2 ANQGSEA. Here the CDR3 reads CSVEPPGTPGELFF. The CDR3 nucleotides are TGCAGCGTTGAACCACCTGGTACCCCCGGGGAGCTGTTTTTT.

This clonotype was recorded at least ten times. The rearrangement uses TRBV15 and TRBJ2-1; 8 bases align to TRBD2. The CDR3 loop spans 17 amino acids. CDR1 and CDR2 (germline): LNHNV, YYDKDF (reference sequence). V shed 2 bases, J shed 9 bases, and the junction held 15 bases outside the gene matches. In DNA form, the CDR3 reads TGTGCCACCAGCAGACAGGTCTTAAGCGGGAGTCGAGGTGAGCAGTTCTTC. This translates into CATSRQVLSGSRGEQFF.

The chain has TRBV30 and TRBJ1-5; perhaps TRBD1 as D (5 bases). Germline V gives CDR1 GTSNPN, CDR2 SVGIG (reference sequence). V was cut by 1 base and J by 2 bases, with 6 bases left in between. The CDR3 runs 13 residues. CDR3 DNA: TGTGCCTGGAGTGCCAGGGGCAATCAGCCCCAGCATTTT. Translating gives CAWSARGNQPQHF. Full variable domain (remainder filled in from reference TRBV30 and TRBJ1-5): SQTIHQWPATLVQPVGSPLSLECTVEGTSNPNLYWYRQAAGRGLQLLFYSVGIGQISSEVPQNLSASRPQDRQFILSSKKLLLSDSGFYLCAWSARGNQPQHFGDGTRLSIL.

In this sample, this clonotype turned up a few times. The CDR3 region has the DNA TGTGCCAGCAGTTTTGGGGACTCTGGGGCCAACGTCCTGACTTTC. Its translation: CASSFGDSGANVLTF. V usage is TRBV28 and J usage is TRBJ2-6; no reliable D call. Germline V gene lookup returns CDR1 MDHEN and CDR2 SYDVKM. V gave up 3 bases and J gave up 0 bases, with 6 bases separating them. The CDR3 has 15 amino acids. Using reference TRBV28 and TRBJ2-6 for the parts outside the CDR3, the full variable domain is DVKVTQSSRYLVKRTGEKVFLECVQDMDHENMFWYRQDPGLGLRLIYFSYDVKMKEKGDIPEGYSVSREKKERFSLILESASTNQTSMYLCASSFGDSGANVLTFGAGSRLTVL.

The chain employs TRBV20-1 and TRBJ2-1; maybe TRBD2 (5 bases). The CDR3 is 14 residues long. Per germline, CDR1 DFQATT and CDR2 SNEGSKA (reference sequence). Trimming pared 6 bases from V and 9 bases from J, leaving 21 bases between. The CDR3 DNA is TGCAGTGCCATTAGGGAAACTAGGCACGGTGAGCAGTTCTTC. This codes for CSAIRETRHGEQFF.